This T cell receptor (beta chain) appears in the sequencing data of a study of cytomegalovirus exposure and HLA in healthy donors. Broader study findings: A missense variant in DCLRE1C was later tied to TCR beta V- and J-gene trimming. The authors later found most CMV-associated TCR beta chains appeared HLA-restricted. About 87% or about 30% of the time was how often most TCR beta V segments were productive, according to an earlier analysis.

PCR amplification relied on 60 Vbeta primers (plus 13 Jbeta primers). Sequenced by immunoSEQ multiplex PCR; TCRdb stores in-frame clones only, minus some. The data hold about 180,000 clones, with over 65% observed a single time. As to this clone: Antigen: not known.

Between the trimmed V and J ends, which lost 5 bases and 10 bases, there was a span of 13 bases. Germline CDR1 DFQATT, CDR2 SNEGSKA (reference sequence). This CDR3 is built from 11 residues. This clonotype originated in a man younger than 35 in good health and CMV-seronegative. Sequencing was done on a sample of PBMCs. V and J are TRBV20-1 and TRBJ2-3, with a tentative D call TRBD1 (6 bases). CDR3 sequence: CSAYRDGAQYF. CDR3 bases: TGCAGTGCTTACAGGGATGGAGCGCAGTATTTT.